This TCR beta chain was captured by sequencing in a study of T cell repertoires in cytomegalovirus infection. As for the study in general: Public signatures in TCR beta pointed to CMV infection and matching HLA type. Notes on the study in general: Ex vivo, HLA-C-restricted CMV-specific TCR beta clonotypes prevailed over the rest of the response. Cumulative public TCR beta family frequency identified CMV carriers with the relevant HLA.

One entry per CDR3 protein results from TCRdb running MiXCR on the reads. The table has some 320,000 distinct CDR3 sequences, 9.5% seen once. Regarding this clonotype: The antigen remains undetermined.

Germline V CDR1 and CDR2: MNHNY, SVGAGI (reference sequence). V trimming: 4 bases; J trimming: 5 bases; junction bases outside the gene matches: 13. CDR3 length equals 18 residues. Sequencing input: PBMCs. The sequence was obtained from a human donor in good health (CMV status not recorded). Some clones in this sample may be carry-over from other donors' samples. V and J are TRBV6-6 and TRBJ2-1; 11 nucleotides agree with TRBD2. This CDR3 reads CASSSPGSGGAINNEQFF. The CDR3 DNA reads TGTGCCAGCAGTTCCCCGGGTAGCGGGGGGGCGATAAACAATGAGCAGTTCTTC.